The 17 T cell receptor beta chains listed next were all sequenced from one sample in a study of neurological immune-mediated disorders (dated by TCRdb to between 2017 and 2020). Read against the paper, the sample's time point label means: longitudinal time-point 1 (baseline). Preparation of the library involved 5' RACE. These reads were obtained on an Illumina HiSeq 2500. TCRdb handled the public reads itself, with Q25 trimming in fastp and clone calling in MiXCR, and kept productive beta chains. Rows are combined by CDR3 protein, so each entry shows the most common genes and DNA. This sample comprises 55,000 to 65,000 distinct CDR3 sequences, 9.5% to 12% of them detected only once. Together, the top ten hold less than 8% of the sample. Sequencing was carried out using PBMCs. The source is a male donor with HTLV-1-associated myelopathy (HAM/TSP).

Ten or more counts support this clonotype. CDR3 DNA sequence: TGTGCCAGCAGGACACAGGGGCTGGAGCAGTACTTC. Its protein product is CASRTQGLEQYF. V usage is TRBV28 and J usage is TRBJ2-7; 7 nucleotides line up with TRBD1. Germline CDR1 and CDR2: MDHEN and SYDVKM. The CDR3 is 12 residues long. J was trimmed by 7 bases and V by 6 bases; bases with no gene match: 6.

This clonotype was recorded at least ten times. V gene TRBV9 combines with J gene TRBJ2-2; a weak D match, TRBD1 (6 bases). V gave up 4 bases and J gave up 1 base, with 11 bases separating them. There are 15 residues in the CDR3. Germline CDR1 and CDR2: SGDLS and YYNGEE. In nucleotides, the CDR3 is TGTGCCAGCAGCCAAGCACAGGGGAACACCGGGGAGCTGTTTTTT. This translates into CASSQAQGNTGELFF. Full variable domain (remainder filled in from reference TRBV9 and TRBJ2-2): DSGVTQTPKHLITATGQRVTLRCSPRSGDLSVYWYQQSLDQGLQFLIQYYNGEERAKGNILERFSAQQFPDLHSELNLSSLELGDSALYFCASSQAQGNTGELFFGEGSRLTVL.

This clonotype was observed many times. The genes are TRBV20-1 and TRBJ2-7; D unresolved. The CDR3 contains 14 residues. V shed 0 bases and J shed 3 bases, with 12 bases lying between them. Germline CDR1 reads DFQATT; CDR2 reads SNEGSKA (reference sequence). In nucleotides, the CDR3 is TGCAGTGCTAGAGATCGGGCAGAATACTACGAGCAGTACTTC. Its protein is CSARDRAEYYEQYF.

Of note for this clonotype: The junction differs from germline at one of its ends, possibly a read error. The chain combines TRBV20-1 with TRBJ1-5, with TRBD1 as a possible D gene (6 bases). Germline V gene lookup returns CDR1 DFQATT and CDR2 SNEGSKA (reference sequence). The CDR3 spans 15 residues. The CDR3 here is CGAAPLQGSNQPQHF. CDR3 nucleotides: TGCGGTGCTGCACCCCTACAGGGTAGCAATCAGCCCCAGCATTTT.

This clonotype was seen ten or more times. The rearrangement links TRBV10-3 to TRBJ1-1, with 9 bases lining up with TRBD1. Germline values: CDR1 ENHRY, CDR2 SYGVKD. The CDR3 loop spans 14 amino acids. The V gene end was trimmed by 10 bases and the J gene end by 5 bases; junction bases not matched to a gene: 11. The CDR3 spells CASSRRDRVTEAFF. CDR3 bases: TGTGCCAGCTCGAGGCGGGACAGGGTGACTGAAGCTTTCTTT.

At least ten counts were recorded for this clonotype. Written as DNA, the CDR3 is TGCAGTGCTAGACAACAGGCCGGAGAGACCCAGTACTTC. As protein: CSARQQAGETQYF. V and J are TRBV20-1 and TRBJ2-5, with D tentatively TRBD1 (5 bases). Between the trimmed V and J ends, which lost 2 bases and 4 bases, there was a span of 11 bases. The CDR3 runs to 13 residues. Germline V gene sequence: CDR1 DFQATT, CDR2 SNEGSKA (reference sequence).

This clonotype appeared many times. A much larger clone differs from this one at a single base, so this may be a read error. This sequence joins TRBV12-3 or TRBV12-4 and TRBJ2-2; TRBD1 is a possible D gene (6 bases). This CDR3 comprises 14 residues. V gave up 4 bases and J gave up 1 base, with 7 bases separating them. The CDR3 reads CASSSRGNTGELFF. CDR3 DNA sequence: TGTGCCAGCAGTTCCAGGGGGAACACCGGGGAGCTGTTTTTT.

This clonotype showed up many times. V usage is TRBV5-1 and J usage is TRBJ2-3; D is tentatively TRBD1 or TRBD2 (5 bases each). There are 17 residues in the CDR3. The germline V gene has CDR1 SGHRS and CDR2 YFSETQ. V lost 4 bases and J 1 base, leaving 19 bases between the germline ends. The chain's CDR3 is CASSVIPRDGRTDTQYF. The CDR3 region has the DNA TGCGCCAGCAGCGTAATCCCCCGGGACGGGCGCACAGATACGCAGTATTTT. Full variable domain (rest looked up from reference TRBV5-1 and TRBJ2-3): KAGVTQTPRYLIKTRGQQVTLSCSPISGHRSVSWYQQTPGQGLQFLFEYFSETQRNKGNFPGRFSGRQFSNSRSEMNVSTLELGDSALYLCASSVIPRDGRTDTQYFGPGTRLTVL.

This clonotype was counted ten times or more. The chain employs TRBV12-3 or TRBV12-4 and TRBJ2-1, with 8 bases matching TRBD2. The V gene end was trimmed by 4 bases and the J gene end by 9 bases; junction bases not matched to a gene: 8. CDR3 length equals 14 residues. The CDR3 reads CASSSGGVGGEQFF. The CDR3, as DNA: TGTGCCAGCAGTTCGGGGGGGGTCGGTGGTGAGCAGTTCTTC.

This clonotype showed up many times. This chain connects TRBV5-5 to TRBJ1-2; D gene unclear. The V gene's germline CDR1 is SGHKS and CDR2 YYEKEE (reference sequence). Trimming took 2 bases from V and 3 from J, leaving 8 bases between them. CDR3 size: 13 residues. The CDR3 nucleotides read TGTGCCAGCAGCTTCCCGGGAGACTATGGCTACACCTTC. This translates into CASSFPGDYGYTF.

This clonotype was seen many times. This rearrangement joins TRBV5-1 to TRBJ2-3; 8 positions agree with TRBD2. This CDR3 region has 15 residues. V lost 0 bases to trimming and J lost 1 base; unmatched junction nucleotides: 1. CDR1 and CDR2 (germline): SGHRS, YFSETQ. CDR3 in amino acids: CASSLVSGGTDTQYF. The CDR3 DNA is TGCGCCAGCAGCTTGGTTAGCGGGGGCACAGATACGCAGTATTTT.

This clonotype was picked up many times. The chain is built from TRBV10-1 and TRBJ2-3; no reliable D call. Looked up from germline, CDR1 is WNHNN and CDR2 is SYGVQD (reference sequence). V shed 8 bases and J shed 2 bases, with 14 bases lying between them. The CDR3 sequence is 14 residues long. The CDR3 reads CASSRLEFTDTQYF. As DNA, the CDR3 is TGCGCCAGCTCACGACTGGAATTCACAGATACGCAGTATTTT.

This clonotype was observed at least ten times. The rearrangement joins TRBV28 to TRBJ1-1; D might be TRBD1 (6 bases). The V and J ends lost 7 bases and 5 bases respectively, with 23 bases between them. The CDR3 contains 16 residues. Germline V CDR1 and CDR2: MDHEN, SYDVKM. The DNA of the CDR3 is TGTGCCAGCAAGCGGCCGGGGGCGGGTGTTGGGACTGAAGCTTTCTTT. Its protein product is CASKRPGAGVGTEAFF. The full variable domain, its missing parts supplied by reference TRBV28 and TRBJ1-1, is DVKVTQSSRYLVKRTGEKVFLECVQDMDHENMFWYRQDPGLGLRLIYFSYDVKMKEKGDIPEGYSVSREKKERFSLILESASTNQTSMYLCASKRPGAGVGTEAFFGQGTRLTVV.

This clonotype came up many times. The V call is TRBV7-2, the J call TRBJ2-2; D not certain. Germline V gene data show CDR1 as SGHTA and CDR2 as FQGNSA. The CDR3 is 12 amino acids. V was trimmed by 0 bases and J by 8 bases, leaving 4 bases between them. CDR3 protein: CASSLAGGELFF. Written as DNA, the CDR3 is TGTGCCAGCAGCTTAGCTGGGGGGGAGCTGTTTTTT.

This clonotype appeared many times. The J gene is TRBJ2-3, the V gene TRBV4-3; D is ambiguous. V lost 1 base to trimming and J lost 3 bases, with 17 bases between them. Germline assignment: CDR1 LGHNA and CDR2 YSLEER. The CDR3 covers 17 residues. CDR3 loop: CASSQVESSFVTDTQYF. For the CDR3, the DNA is TGCGCCAGCAGCCAAGTTGAGTCGTCTTTCGTGACAGATACGCAGTATTTT.

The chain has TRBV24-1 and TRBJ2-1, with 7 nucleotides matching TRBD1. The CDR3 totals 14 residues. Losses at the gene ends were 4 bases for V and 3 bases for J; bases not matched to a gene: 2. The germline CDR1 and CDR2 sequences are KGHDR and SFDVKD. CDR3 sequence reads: CATSEQGVYNEQFF. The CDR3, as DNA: TGTGCCACCAGTGAGCAGGGGGTCTACAATGAGCAGTTCTTC.

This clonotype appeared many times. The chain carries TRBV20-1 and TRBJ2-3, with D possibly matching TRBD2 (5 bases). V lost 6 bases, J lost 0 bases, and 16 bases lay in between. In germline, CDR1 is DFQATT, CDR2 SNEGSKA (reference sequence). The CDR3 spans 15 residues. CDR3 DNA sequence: TGCAGTGCACTTAAAGCCGGGATGAGCACAGATACGCAGTATTTT. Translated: CSALKAGMSTDTQYF.